Below, one T cell receptor beta chain is given with its context. This clonotype was counted many times. Its antigen is currently not known. Per-base qualities were not stored, and no clone one base away is much larger. This record belongs to a study of blood T cells in healthy people across ages (dated by TCRdb to the mid-2010s). Notes on the research overall: In model experiments, template switching captured about one uniquely barcoded TCR beta cDNA molecule for every two T cells. Donors of different ages were randomly distributed across sequencing lanes to avoid experimental bias. The donors were divided into four age groups: young (average around 17 years), middle-aged (approximately 39), aged (about 56) and long-lived (about 84). The study measured age-related changes in TCR beta repertoire diversity using deep sequencing normalized with unique cDNA molecular identifiers. The study analyzed two additional independent replicas of 1 million unique cDNA reads from the same blood draw for two donors, one aged 18 to 30 and one aged 80 or older. Broad study findings and their caveats: Compared with the aged group, more naive CD4+ T cells, fewer expanded clones and increased TCR diversity were shown by the long-lived group, suggesting age selection. Observed TCR beta diversity correlated strongly with the percentage of naive T cells measured by flow cytometry. Since profiling was done on bulk unsorted PBMCs, naive and antigen-experienced compartments could not be conclusively compared. Observed TCR beta diversity per million T cells fell roughly linearly with age, and a significant reduction was already apparent by age roughly 40. Estimates of total diversity from one million sequenced T cells were regarded as lower bounds and underestimates. Because the CMV infection status of the donors was unknown, age-related changes in expanded clonotypes may potentially have been confounded.

The germline V gene gives CDR1 as SGHTA and CDR2 as FQGNSA. At the junction V is shortened by 5 bases and J by 3 bases; bases outside the gene matches: 3. The CDR3 numbers 14 residues from cysteine through phenylalanine. Only the CDR3 portion is preserved as DNA: 42 bases, with reading frame beginning at the first base. Libraries came from 5' RACE. This sample was sequenced with an Illumina HiSeq 2500. A second PCR of roughly 7 to 12 cycles was performed with a sample-barcoded 5' primer and a J-beta primer mix. A template-switch 5' adaptor carrying 12 random nucleotides introduced a unique molecular identifier onto each TCR beta cDNA molecule. At least 3 million CDR3-containing paired-end reads were obtained from each sample. The Mint cDNA synthesis kit, primed by a TRBC-specific oligonucleotide, was used to synthesize first-strand cDNA from all RNA. Following uracil-DNA glycosylase treatment, a first 18-cycle PCR with universal primers M1SS and BC2_uni_R was performed on all cDNA. Per the original workflow: Each sample was normalized by randomly selecting 1 million high-quality reads, each carrying a distinct molecular identifier. Instead of being binned into consensus sequences, reads with shared molecular identifiers were discarded. MiTCR, set to a Q25 quality threshold and the strictest error-elimination algorithm, was used for CDR3 identification, clonotype clustering and error correction. A nonparametric unseen species model using Euler transformation provided a lower-bound estimate of total TCR beta diversity. TCRdb itself trimmed the public reads at Q25 with fastp, ran MiXCR and retained productive beta chains. Rows with a matching CDR3 protein are joined into one entry that keeps the most common DNA and genes. TCRdb assigned the V and J calls; the authors' analysis was not used. The sample contains over 950,000 distinct CDR3 sequences, just over 50% of them found a single time. Roughly a fifth of the sample comes from the top ten.

Systemically healthy Caucasian individuals from Russia, around 39 in total and aged about 6 to 100 years, were included as donors. Each donor gave approximately 10 milliliters of peripheral blood, collected into EDTA-treated Vacutainer tubes. PBMCs were isolated by Ficoll-Paque density-gradient centrifugation, with at least 7 million obtained per sample. Trizol reagent was used to extract total RNA from the PBMCs, yielding at least 6 micrograms per sample. For every donor, an aliquot of PBMCs went through flow cytometry to measure the percentages of naive CD45RAhigh/CD27high T cells. The receptor was isolated from a woman aged 55-70 years in good health. The receptor chain draws on TRBV7-2 and TRBJ2-3; TRBD1 matches 9 bases in the middle. Sequenced input: blood. At the DNA level, the sequence is TGTGCCAGCAGCCCGGGACAGGGTACAGATACGCAGTATTTT. This codes for CASSPGQGTDTQYF.